This TCR beta chain was sequenced in a study of blood T cell repertoires in COVID-19. Sequenced by immunoSEQ multiplex PCR; TCRdb stores in-frame clones only, minus some. This table has approximately 150,000 clones, around nine tenths appearing once. Trimming took 7 bases from V and 7 from J; bases not matched to a gene: 12. CDR3 length equals 15 residues. Germline CDR1 SGHAT, CDR2 FQNNGV. The source of this sequence is a woman of 80 years or more with COVID-19, enrolled during active disease. V usage is TRBV11-2 and J usage is TRBJ2-3; 9 bases agree with TRBD1. Sequenced sample: peripheral blood. The CDR3 sequence is CASNTRDRVIHTQYF. In DNA, the CDR3 is TGTGCCAGCAACACCCGGGACAGGGTGATACATACGCAGTATTTT.